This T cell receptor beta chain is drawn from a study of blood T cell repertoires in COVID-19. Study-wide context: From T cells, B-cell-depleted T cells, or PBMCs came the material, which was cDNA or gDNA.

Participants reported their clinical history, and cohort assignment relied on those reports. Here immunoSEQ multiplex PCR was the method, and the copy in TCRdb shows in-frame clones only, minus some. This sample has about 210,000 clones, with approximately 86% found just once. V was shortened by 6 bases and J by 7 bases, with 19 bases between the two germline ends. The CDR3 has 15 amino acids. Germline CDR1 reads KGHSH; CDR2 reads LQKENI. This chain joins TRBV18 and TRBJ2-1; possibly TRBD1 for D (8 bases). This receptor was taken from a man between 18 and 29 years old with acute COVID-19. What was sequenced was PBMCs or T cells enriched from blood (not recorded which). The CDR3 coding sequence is TGTGCCAGCTCCCGGACAGGGAGGGACACGAATGAGCAGTTCTTC. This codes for CASSRTGRDTNEQFF.